The T cell receptor beta chain described here comes from a study of Tregs in tolerant kidney transplant recipients. For the study at large: Related graft donors supplied nonmyeloablative bone marrow transplants, and mixed chimerism was transient. Study-wide points: Activated donor B cell expansion appeared to reveal the most relevant donor-specific TCRbeta repertoire. In tolerant patients, donor-specific Tregs outgrew total Tregs, suggesting antigen-driven expansion.

CD4+CD25+CD127- Tregs, CD4+CD25- non-Tregs, CD4 and CD8 cells were sorted. V lost 2 bases and J lost 2; bases outside the gene matches: 4. There are 15 residues in the CDR3. CDR1 is SGHRS, CDR2 YFSETQ, per germline. In the case of this clone: What it binds is unknown.

TCRdb's copy holds only in-frame clones and misses some; the assay was immunoSEQ multiplex PCR. The sample lists tens of thousands of clones; roughly 98% were seen once. The sequencing here drew on Tregs from blood, taken before the transplant. V is TRBV5-1 and J is TRBJ1-2; 9 bases agree with TRBD1. The sequence was obtained from a human donor who received a combined kidney and bone marrow transplant. The DNA for the CDR3 is TGCGCCAGCAGCTTTGGGACAGGGATCAACTATGGCTACACCTTC. Its protein is CASSFGTGINYGYTF.